The 3 T cell receptor beta chains presented below share a single source sample, sequenced in a study of identical twins. One entry per CDR3 protein results from TCRdb running MiXCR on the 5' RACE reads. The table records about 890,000 distinct CDR3 sequences, about 12% of them present only once. The sample also formed part of further work on yellow fever vaccine responses in identical twins.

Material for sequencing was PBMCs. These receptors all stem from a woman between 18 and 29 years old in good health.

The CDR3 DNA reads TGCGCCAGCAGCCAAGATTCCCTCCGAGAGACCCAGTACTTC. Encoded protein: CASSQDSLRETQYF. V is TRBV4-1 and J is TRBJ2-5; D ambiguous. The CDR3 has 14 residues. Germline assignment: CDR1 MGHRA and CDR2 YSYEKL. Trimming cost V 0 bases and J 4 bases, with 9 bases left between them.

The rearrangement joins TRBV20-1 to TRBJ2-7; possible D gene TRBD2, 6 bases. V shed 0 bases and J shed 5 bases, with 20 bases lying between them. Per the germline V gene, CDR1 is DFQATT and CDR2 is SNEGSKA (reference sequence). There are 16 residues in the CDR3. The CDR3 DNA reads TGCAGTGCTAGAGATACCTCCAGGACTAAGTCCGACGAGCAGTACTTC. Its protein product is CSARDTSRTKSDEQYF.

This clonotype has more than one count but fewer than ten. The rearrangement joins TRBV6-2 or TRBV6-3 to TRBJ2-1; 9 bases are shared with TRBD2. CDR3 length: 16 residues. Germline trimming cut 4 bases from V and 8 bases from J; bases unmatched to any gene: 12. Germline V gene data show CDR1 as MNHEY and CDR2 as SVGEGT. The CDR3 sequence: CASSSPGGGVVHEQFF. The CDR3 DNA sequence: TGTGCCAGCAGTTCCCCGGGCGGGGGGGTGGTACATGAGCAGTTCTTC.